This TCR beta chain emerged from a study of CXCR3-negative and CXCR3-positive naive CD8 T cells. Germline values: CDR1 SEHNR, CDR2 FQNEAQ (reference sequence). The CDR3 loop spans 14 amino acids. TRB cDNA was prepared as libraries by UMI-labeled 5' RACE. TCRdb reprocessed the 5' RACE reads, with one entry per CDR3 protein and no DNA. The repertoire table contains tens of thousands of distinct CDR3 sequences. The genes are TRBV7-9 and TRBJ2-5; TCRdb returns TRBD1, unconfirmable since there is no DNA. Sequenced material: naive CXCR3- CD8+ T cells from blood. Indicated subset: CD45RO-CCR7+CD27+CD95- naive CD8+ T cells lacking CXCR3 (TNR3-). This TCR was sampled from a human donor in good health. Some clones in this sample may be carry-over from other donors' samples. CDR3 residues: CASSSDRHRETQYF.